These 24 T cell receptor beta chains were all obtained from the same sample, sequenced in a study of blood T cell repertoires in COVID-19. Some clones are missing from TCRdb's copy, which holds only in-frame ones; the method was immunoSEQ multiplex PCR. The table records some 250,000 clones, approximately 86% of them present only once. Sequencing was performed on peripheral blood. The source of these receptors is a man aged 25 to 45 with active or convalescent COVID-19.

This chain connects TRBV3-1 (or the pseudogene TRBV3-2) to TRBJ2-5; D perhaps matches TRBD1 (6 bases). The CDR3 spans 15 residues. The germline CDR1 and CDR2 sequences are LGHDT and YNNKEL (reference sequence). The V gene lost 3 bases and the J gene lost 1 base, with 12 bases spanning the gap. DNA for the CDR3: TGTGCCAGCAGCCAGATGACAGGTCCCCAAGAGACCCAGTACTTC. Amino acid sequence: CASSQMTGPQETQYF.

The rearrangement uses TRBV2 and TRBJ1-5; TRBD1 matches 7 bases. V gave up 5 bases and J gave up 6 bases; unmatched junction bases: 7. CDR1 is SNHLY, CDR2 FYNNEI, per germline. This CDR3 spans 14 amino acids. CDR3 residues: CASSKTGAGQPQHF. Written as DNA, the CDR3 is TGTGCCAGCAGTAAAACAGGGGCCGGTCAGCCCCAGCATTTT.

The V call is TRBV4-1, the J call TRBJ2-3, with 7 bases lining up with TRBD2. This CDR3 has 17 amino acids. From germline, CDR1 is MGHRA and CDR2 YSYEKL. V was clipped by 8 bases and J by 0 bases; unmatched bases: 14. The CDR3: CASGSQERGTSTDTQYF. The DNA of the CDR3 is TGCGCCAGCGGAAGCCAAGAGCGGGGAACTAGCACAGATACGCAGTATTTT.

V gene TRBV28 combines with J gene TRBJ1-5; 8 nucleotides agree with TRBD1. Unmatched junction bases numbered 27, after V lost 4 bases and J lost 4 bases. Germline values: CDR1 MDHEN, CDR2 SYDVKM. This CDR3 has 22 residues. Written as DNA, the CDR3 is TGTGCCAGCAGTTCATACTTTAACAGGGGGATAAATGTGGGGCCCAGAAATCAGCCCCAGCATTTT. It encodes CASSSYFNRGINVGPRNQPQHF.

This chain links TRBV11-2 with TRBJ2-6, with D possibly TRBD1 on 5 matching bases. This CDR3 comprises 15 residues. Germline lookup yields CDR1 SGHAT and CDR2 FQNNGV. V was pared by 4 bases and J by 1 base, with 8 bases between. CDR3 DNA sequence: TGTGCCAGCAGCTCGACAGAGTCTGGGGCCAACGTCCTGACTTTC. Translation: CASSSTESGANVLTF.

This clone was recorded a few times. J is TRBJ1-1 and V is TRBV14, with TRBD1 as a possible D gene (6 bases). The germline V and J ends were trimmed by 4 bases and 9 bases, with 18 bases remaining between them. The CDR3 has 14 amino acids. CDR1 is SGHDN, CDR2 FVKESK, per germline. The CDR3 DNA follows: TGTGCCAGCAGCCGGGGAGGGGGGGCGTTGAAAGCTTTCTTT. Translated: CASSRGGGALKAFF.

This clone was picked up one time. This chain uses TRBV7-9 with TRBJ2-7; D call uncertain. Trimming stripped 5 bases from V and 4 bases from J, with 12 bases between. This CDR3 has 13 residues. Germline-derived CDR1 and CDR2 are SEHNR and FQNEAQ (reference sequence). This CDR3 reads CASSNSASYEQYF. CDR3 nucleotides: TGTGCCAGCAGCAACTCAGCTAGTTACGAGCAGTACTTC.

The chain combines TRBV19 with TRBJ2-1; possibly TRBD1 for D (6 bases). The germline V gene encodes CDR1 LNHDA and CDR2 SQIVND (reference sequence). V was trimmed by 5 bases and J by 3 bases, leaving 8 bases between them. The CDR3 covers 13 residues. The CDR3 DNA sequence: TGTGCCAGTAGTGTGGACAGCTACAATGAGCAGTTCTTC. Amino acids: CASSVDSYNEQFF.

The chain carries TRBV29-1 and TRBJ2-1, with D hard to call. The CDR3 consists of 13 residues. V was pared by 7 bases and J by 5 bases, with 15 bases between. CDR1 is SQVTM and CDR2 is ANQGSEA in the germline V gene. The CDR3, as DNA: TGCAGCGCTGTTCCTAAAACTCACAATGAGCAGTTCTTC. It encodes CSAVPKTHNEQFF.

The chain joins TRBV6-6 to TRBJ2-7; TRBD1 agrees at 9 bases. The junction had 14 bases not matched to a gene; V was cut back by 5 bases and J by 3 bases. The CDR3 covers 17 residues. CDR1 and CDR2 from the germline V gene are MNHNY and SVGAGI (reference sequence). The CDR3 reads CASSPGTGRGRLYEQYF. Here the CDR3 DNA reads TGTGCCAGCAGTCCCGGGACAGGGAGGGGGAGACTCTACGAGCAGTACTTC.

The rearrangement uses TRBV5-4 and TRBJ1-1, with 8 bases fitting TRBD1. The trim removed 1 base at V and 1 base at J, leaving 6 bases unmatched. From germline, CDR1 is SGHNT and CDR2 YYREEE (reference sequence). The CDR3 has 16 residues. The CDR3: CASSLRQGRANTEAFF. Here the CDR3 DNA reads TGTGCCAGCAGCTTGCGACAGGGGAGGGCGAACACTGAAGCTTTCTTT.

The gene calls are TRBV5-1 and TRBJ2-7, with 7 bases that match TRBD1. Looked up from germline, CDR1 is SGHRS and CDR2 is YFSETQ. The CDR3 consists of 17 residues. Trimming took 5 bases from V and 3 from J; bases not matched to a gene: 17. The CDR3 DNA reads as TGCGCCAGCAGGCAGGGGCTGACCGGGACAGTAAACTACGAGCAGTACTTC. Protein: CASRQGLTGTVNYEQYF.

This sequence joins TRBV5-1 and TRBJ1-1, with a weak D call TRBD1 (5 bases). Trimming removed 4 bases from V and 0 bases from J, with 7 bases in between. The CDR3 covers 13 residues. Germline CDR1 SGHRS, CDR2 YFSETQ. DNA for the CDR3: TGCGCCAGCAGCAAGGGGATGAACACTGAAGCTTTCTTT. This translates into CASSKGMNTEAFF.

J is TRBJ2-2 and V is TRBV19; D is uncertain. Deletions cut 7 bases from V and 3 bases from J, with 6 bases between. In germline, CDR1 is LNHDA, CDR2 SQIVND (reference sequence). The CDR3 covers 12 residues. In DNA, the CDR3 is TGTGCCAGTATTGCGGACACCGGGGAGCTGTTTTTT. Its translation: CASIADTGELFF.

The table lists this clone with a few counts. V usage is TRBV9 and J usage is TRBJ1-1; the D is unclear. V shed 1 base and J shed 2 bases, with 9 bases lying between them. The CDR3 runs to 14 residues. The V gene's germline CDR1 is SGDLS and CDR2 YYNGEE. As DNA, the CDR3 is TGTGCCAGCAGCGTACGGGGTGAAAACACTGAAGCTTTCTTT. It yields the protein CASSVRGENTEAFF.

The rearrangement uses TRBV30 and TRBJ1-5, with TRBD1 matching 9 bases. The CDR3 is made up of 16 amino acids. Losses at the gene ends were 2 bases for V and 7 bases for J; bases not matched to a gene: 12. Germline lookup yields CDR1 GTSNPN and CDR2 SVGIG (reference sequence). This CDR3 is CAWSFTGDRVGQPQHF. In DNA, the CDR3 is TGTGCCTGGAGTTTTACTGGGGACAGGGTGGGGCAGCCCCAGCATTTT.

This sequence joins TRBV3-1 (or the pseudogene TRBV3-2) and TRBJ1-4, with 7 nucleotides matching TRBD1. V lost 5 bases, J lost 3 bases, and 6 bases stayed unmatched. The CDR3 is made up of 15 amino acids. Germline V gene data show CDR1 as LGHDT and CDR2 as YNNKEL (reference sequence). CDR3 nucleotide sequence: TGTGCCAGCAGCGTCGCCGGGACAGCTAATGAAAAACTGTTTTTT. Translated: CASSVAGTANEKLFF.

The rearrangement uses TRBV7-2 and TRBJ2-7; a weak D match, TRBD2 (5 bases). Trimming shortened V by 3 bases and J by 1 base, and 7 bases separated the two germline ends. CDR3 length: 13 amino acids. The germline CDR1 and CDR2 sequences are SGHTA and FQGNSA. The CDR3 is CASSFGLSYEQYF. DNA for the CDR3: TGTGCCAGCAGCTTCGGACTGTCCTACGAGCAGTACTTC.

This chain links TRBV7-3 with TRBJ2-3, with D possibly TRBD1 on 5 matching bases. V gave up 4 bases and J gave up 4 bases, with 12 bases separating them. CDR1 and CDR2 (germline): SGHTA, FQGTGA. The CDR3 loop spans 14 amino acids. CDR3 bases: TGTGCCAGCAGCTCCGTGGGGCGCGCAGATACGCAGTATTTT. It is translated as CASSSVGRADTQYF. The entire variable domain, with the rest obtained from reference TRBV7-3 and TRBJ2-3, is as follows: GAGVSQTPSNKVTEKGKYVELRCDPISGHTALYWYRQSLGQGPEFLIYFQGTGAADDSGLPNDRFFAVRPEGSVSTLKIQRTERGDSAVYLCASSSVGRADTQYFGPGTRLTVL.

The rearrangement links TRBV4-2 to TRBJ2-2; 10 nucleotides align to TRBD2. V trimming: 1 base; J trimming: 6 bases; junction bases outside the gene matches: 5. This CDR3 comprises 16 residues. CDR1 is LGHNA, CDR2 YNFKEQ, per germline. The CDR3 sequence: CASSQATSGTSGELFF. CDR3 nucleotides: TGTGCCAGCAGCCAAGCTACTAGCGGGACCTCCGGGGAGCTGTTTTTT.

The chain joins TRBV18 to TRBJ1-2, with D possibly being TRBD1 (5 bases). Germline lookup yields CDR1 KGHSH and CDR2 LQKENI. The V end lost 3 bases, the J end lost 2 bases, and 13 bases lay between the germline ends. The CDR3 has 15 amino acids. CDR3 loop: CASSPDSNRNYGYTF. CDR3 nucleotide sequence: TGTGCCAGCTCACCCGACAGTAATCGCAACTATGGCTACACCTTC.

There are a few counts of this clone. The V call is TRBV6-2 or TRBV6-3, the J call TRBJ1-4, with TRBD1 as a possible D gene (6 bases). Germline V lookup: CDR1 MNHEY, CDR2 SVGEGT. The CDR3 spans 15 residues. Between the trimmed V and J ends, which lost 5 bases and 7 bases, there was a span of 17 bases. The CDR3 coding sequence is TGTGCCAGCAGTCTGACAGGAGGCGGAGGTGAAAAACTGTTTTTT. Translation gives CASSLTGGGGEKLFF.

The genes are TRBV4-1 and TRBJ1-2, with D possibly being TRBD1 (5 bases). Germline V gives CDR1 MGHRA, CDR2 YSYEKL. The CDR3 extends over 12 amino acids. V was trimmed by 5 bases and J by 5 bases, leaving 9 bases between them. CDR3 nucleotides: TGCGCCAGCAGCGGGGGGAGGTATGGCTACACCTTC. It encodes CASSGGRYGYTF.

The chain uses TRBV9 and TRBJ1-1; D gene uncertain. CDR1 and CDR2 from the germline V gene are SGDLS and YYNGEE. Trimming removed 5 bases from V and 1 base from J, with 9 bases in between. The CDR3 is made up of 13 amino acids. CDR3 sequence reads: CASSELQNTEAFF. The CDR3 DNA reads TGTGCCAGCAGTGAACTACAGAACACTGAAGCTTTCTTT.